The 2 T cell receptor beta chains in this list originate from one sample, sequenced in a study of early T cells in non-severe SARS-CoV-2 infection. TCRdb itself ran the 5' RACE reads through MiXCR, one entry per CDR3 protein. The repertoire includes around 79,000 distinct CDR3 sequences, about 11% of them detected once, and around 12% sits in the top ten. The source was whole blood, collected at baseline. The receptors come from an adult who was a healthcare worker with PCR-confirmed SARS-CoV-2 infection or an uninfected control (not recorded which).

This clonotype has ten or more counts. The CDR3 coding sequence is TGTGCCAGCAGCGCTCAGACAGGGAATGGGGAAAAACTGTTTTTT. It specifies CASSAQTGNGEKLFF. This chain connects TRBV9 to TRBJ1-4, with TRBD1 matching over 7 bases. This CDR3 region has 15 residues. Per germline, CDR1 SGDLS and CDR2 YYNGEE. Trimming cost V 3 bases and J 8 bases; bases outside gene matches: 10.

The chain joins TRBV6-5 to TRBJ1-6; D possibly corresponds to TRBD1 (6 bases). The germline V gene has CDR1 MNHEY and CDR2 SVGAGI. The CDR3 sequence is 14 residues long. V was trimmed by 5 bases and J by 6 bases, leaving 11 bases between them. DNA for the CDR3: TGTGCCAGCAGTCGCAGGGGATTTAATTCACCCCTCCACTTT. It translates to CASSRRGFNSPLHF.